The 6 T cell receptor beta chains presented below share a single source sample, sequenced in a study of cytomegalovirus exposure and HLA in healthy donors. Profiled with immunoSEQ multiplex PCR; TCRdb holds only in-frame clones, not every one. Of around 240,000 clones detected, almost 90% appear once; the ten largest clones hold 0.37%. What was sequenced was PBMCs. The receptor source for this set is a woman aged 18-35 years in good health and CMV-seronegative.

V gene TRBV4-2 combines with J gene TRBJ2-3, with a weak D call TRBD1 (5 bases). There are 17 residues in the CDR3. CDR1 is LGHNA, CDR2 YNFKEQ, per germline. V was clipped by 6 bases and J by 0 bases, with 19 bases between them. CDR3 in amino acids: CASSLMNTGISTDTQYF. The CDR3 DNA sequence: TGTGCCAGCAGTCTAATGAACACAGGCATCAGCACAGATACGCAGTATTTT.

The chain joins TRBV5-8 to TRBJ1-1; the match to TRBD1 covers 7 bases. The CDR3 runs 15 residues. Unmatched junction bases numbered 12, after V lost 4 bases and J lost 6 bases. Germline values: CDR1 SGHTS, CDR2 YDEGEE. This CDR3 reads CASSIPHRGYPEAFF. For the CDR3, the DNA is TGTGCCAGCAGCATACCCCACAGGGGATATCCTGAAGCTTTCTTT.

V gene TRBV9 combines with J gene TRBJ2-3; 9 bases are shared with TRBD2. Germline trimming cut 0 bases from V and 3 bases from J; bases unmatched to any gene: 2. The CDR3 has 15 residues. The germline V gene encodes CDR1 SGDLS and CDR2 YYNGEE. CDR3 residues: CASSVGTSATDTQYF. The CDR3 bases are TGTGCCAGCAGCGTAGGGACTAGCGCAACAGATACGCAGTATTTT.

J is TRBJ1-1 and V is TRBV6-5, with TRBD1 identical over 9 bases. The V gene end was trimmed by 4 bases and the J gene end by 0 bases; junction bases not matched to a gene: 3. Germline CDR1 MNHEY, CDR2 SVGAGI. The CDR3 spans 15 residues. The CDR3 loop is CASSLNRGLNTEAFF. The CDR3 bases are TGTGCCAGCAGTTTAAACAGGGGGCTGAACACTGAAGCTTTCTTT.

The CDR3 reads CASSAGTGSSYEQYV. The CDR3 DNA reads TGTGCCAGCAGTGCCGGGACAGGTAGCTCCTACGAGCAGTACGTC. The V gene is TRBV6-6, the J gene TRBJ2-7; 8 nucleotides agree with TRBD1. V shed 5 bases and J 0 bases; nucleotides not matched to a gene: 6. The CDR3 extends over 15 amino acids. The V gene's germline CDR1 is MNHNY and CDR2 SVGAGI (reference sequence).

This clone was seen a few times. The chain links TRBV19 to TRBJ1-6; D is unclear. V lost 4 bases, J lost 10 bases, and 14 bases lay in between. This CDR3 comprises 14 residues. Looked up from germline, CDR1 is LNHDA and CDR2 is SQIVND (reference sequence). CDR3 coding DNA: TGTGCCAGTAGTACGACGACGGGTGGATCACCCCTCCACTTT. This encodes CASSTTTGGSPLHF.